This T cell receptor beta chain is from a study of cytomegalovirus exposure and HLA in healthy donors. The primer mix had 60 Vbeta and 13 Jbeta primers. Some clones are missing from TCRdb's copy, which holds only in-frame ones; the method was immunoSEQ multiplex PCR. The data contain 120,000 or so clones, roughly 80% of them singletons. On this clone: The antigen is not known.

The CDR3 extends over 14 amino acids. Trimming took off 7 bases at V and 0 bases at J, with 11 bases between the two ends. The germline CDR1 and CDR2 sequences are MNHNS and SASEGT. General observations from the study: In a later analysis, at a false discovery rate of 0.05, roughly 17,000 TCR beta sequences were associated with HLA alleles. Presence/absence analyses treated sequencing depth as roughly uniform across donors.

The sequencing input was PBMCs. The chain uses TRBV6-1 and TRBJ2-3; D call uncertain. The receptor was derived from a woman in her fifties or sixties in good health and CMV-seronegative. The CDR3 here is CASTPTHSTDTQYF. For the CDR3, the DNA is TGTGCCAGCACTCCTACCCATAGCACAGATACGCAGTATTTT.